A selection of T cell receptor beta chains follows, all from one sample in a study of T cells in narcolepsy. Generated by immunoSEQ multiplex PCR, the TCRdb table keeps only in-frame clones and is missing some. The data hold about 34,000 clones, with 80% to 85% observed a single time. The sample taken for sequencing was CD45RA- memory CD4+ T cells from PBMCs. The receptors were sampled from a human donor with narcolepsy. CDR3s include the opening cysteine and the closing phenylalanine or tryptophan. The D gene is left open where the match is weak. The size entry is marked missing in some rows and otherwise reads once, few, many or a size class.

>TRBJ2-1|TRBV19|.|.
TGTGCCAGTAGTCAACAGGGAAGAGGTGAGCAGTTCTTC
CASSQQGRGEQFF
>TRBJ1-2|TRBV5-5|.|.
TGTGCCAGCAGCTTGGGGGCCTTACAGGGTCCCCTATCCTATGGCTACACCTTC
CASSLGALQGPLSYGYTF
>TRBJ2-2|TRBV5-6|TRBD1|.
TGTGCCAGCAGCGAAGAATTGACAGGGGGCGAGGCCGGGGAGCTGTTTTTT
CASSEELTGGEAGELFF
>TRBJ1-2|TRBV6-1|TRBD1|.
TGTGCCAGCAGTGAAGGGGACAGGGGGCGAGGCTACACCTTC
CASSEGDRGRGYTF
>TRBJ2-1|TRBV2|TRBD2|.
TGTGCCAGCAGTGAAACGAGCGGGAGGGCCGGAGAGCAGTTCTTC
CASSETSGRAGEQFF
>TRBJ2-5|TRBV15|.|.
TGTGCCACCAGCAGGGAACAGGGTGGTAGGGAGACCCAGTACTTC
CATSREQGGRETQYF
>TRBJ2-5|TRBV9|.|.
TGTGCCAGCAGCACGGGACTTCAAGAGACCCAGTACTTC
CASSTGLQETQYF
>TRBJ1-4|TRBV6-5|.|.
TGTGCCAGCAGTTACTCGCAGGGAACTAATGAAAAACTGTTTTTT
CASSYSQGTNEKLFF
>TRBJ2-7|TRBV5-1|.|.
TGCGCCAGCAGCTTGGGGGTAGGGGGTGGCGAGCAGTACTTC
CASSLGVGGGEQYF
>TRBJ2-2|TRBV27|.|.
TGTGCCAGCAGTTTCAGGCTGAACACCGGGGAGCTGTTTTTT
CASSFRLNTGELFF
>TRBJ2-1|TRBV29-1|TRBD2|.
TGCAGCGGGAAGACTAGCGGGACTTACAATGAGCAGTTCTTC
CSGKTSGTYNEQFF
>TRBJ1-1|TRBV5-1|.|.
TGCGCCAGCAGCGCAGGACAAGACATGAACACTGAAGCTTTCTTT
CASSAGQDMNTEAFF
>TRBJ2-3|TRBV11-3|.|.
TGTGCCAGCAGCTCCTACCGACAGCCAGATACGCAGTATTTT
CASSSYRQPDTQYF
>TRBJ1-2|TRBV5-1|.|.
TGCGCCAGCAGCACCGGACAGCAAAGCTTTCGAGCTAACTATGGCTACACCTTC
CASSTGQQSFRANYGYTF
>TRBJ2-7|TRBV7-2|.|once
TGTGCCAGCAGCTTATCCCGGACAGTCTACGAGCAGTACTTC
CASSLSRTVYEQYF
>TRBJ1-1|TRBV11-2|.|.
TGTGCCAGCAGCTTAGGGACGTCGAACACTGAAGCTTTCTTT
CASSLGTSNTEAFF
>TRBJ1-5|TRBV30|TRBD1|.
TGTGCCTGGAGTGTAGGGACAGGTCAGCCCCAGCATTTT
CAWSVGTGQPQHF
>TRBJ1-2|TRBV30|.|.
TGTGCCTGGACCCTGGGGGGGGACTATGGCTACACCTTC
CAWTLGGDYGYTF
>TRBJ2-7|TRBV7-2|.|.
TGTGCCAGCAGCGCCTACTACAACACCTACGAGCAGTACTTC
CASSAYYNTYEQYF
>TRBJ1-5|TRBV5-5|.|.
TGTGCCAGCAGCTATACAGGGCTCTATAGCAATCAGCCCCAGCATTTT
CASSYTGLYSNQPQHF
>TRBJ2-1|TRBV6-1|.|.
TGTGCCAGCAGTCGAACGGACAGCCTCAATGAGCAGTTCTTC
CASSRTDSLNEQFF
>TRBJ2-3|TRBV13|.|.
TGTGCCAGCAGCTTCCGGGACGCAGATACGCAGTATTTT
CASSFRDADTQYF